Below, 3 T cell receptor beta chains from the same sample are listed, as sequenced in a study of blood T cell repertoires in COVID-19. The repertoire was sequenced with immunoSEQ multiplex PCR; TCRdb's copy has only in-frame clones and lacks some. The sample holds 100,000 to 150,000 clones, roughly four fifths seen once. The sequencing input was PBMCs or T cells enriched from blood (not recorded which). The receptors stem from a man aged 35 to 55 with acute COVID-19.

V is TRBV10-2 and J is TRBJ2-1, with 7 nucleotides matching TRBD2. The trim removed 2 bases at V and 0 bases at J, leaving 4 bases unmatched. CDR1 is WSHSY and CDR2 is SAAADI in the germline V gene. The CDR3 is made up of 16 amino acids. CDR3 DNA: TGCGCCAGCAGTGAGGGGGGAGGGCTCTCCTACAATGAGCAGTTCTTC. This encodes CASSEGGGLSYNEQFF.

CDR3 nucleotide sequence: TGTGCCAGCAGCCCCGGACTAGCGGGGAACACCGGGGAGCTGTTTTTT. Translated: CASSPGLAGNTGELFF. The V and J genes are TRBV7-3 and TRBJ2-2; 11 bases line up with TRBD2. The CDR3 loop spans 16 amino acids. CDR1 is SGHTA and CDR2 is FQGTGA in the germline V gene. Trimming removed 5 bases from V and 1 base from J; junction bases left unmatched: 3. Drawing the rest from reference TRBV7-3 and TRBJ2-2, the complete variable domain is GAGVSQTPSNKVTEKGKYVELRCDPISGHTALYWYRQSLGQGPEFLIYFQGTGAADDSGLPNDRFFAVRPEGSVSTLKIQRTERGDSAVYLCASSPGLAGNTGELFFGEGSRLTVL.

This clone was observed a handful of times. This chain joins TRBV12-5 and TRBJ1-1; 7 bases agree with TRBD1. This CDR3 has 13 residues. Germline lookup yields CDR1 LGHNT and CDR2 FRNRAP. With 6 bases clipped from V and 4 bases from J, the junction kept 5 bases outside the gene matches. DNA of the CDR3: TGTGCTAGTGGAAATCAGGGGGGCACTGAAGCTTTCTTT. This translates into CASGNQGGTEAFF.